This T cell receptor (beta chain) stems from a study of blood T cell repertoires in COVID-19. At the level of the study: Sources were T cells, B-cell-depleted T cells, or PBMCs; the material itself was cDNA or gDNA.

V was pared by 4 bases and J by 3 bases, with 5 bases of the junction left unmatched. This CDR3 contains 15 residues. Germline V CDR1 and CDR2: SNHLY, FYNNEI. Per the study methods: Using reference gene primer amplification, nucleated cell counts were estimated. Clones were read by immunoSEQ multiplex PCR, and TCRdb kept only the in-frame ones, dropping some. Clone size and V and J calls were adopted from that table, with D and trimming inferred from the DNA. The sample lists approximately 210,000 clones; around four fifths were seen once. Sequencing used peripheral blood. The receptor's source is a woman between 65 and 79 years old with active or convalescent COVID-19. This rearrangement joins TRBV2 to TRBJ1-3; 8 bases match TRBD1. The CDR3 loop is CASSGGGQGGNTIYF. DNA for the CDR3: TGTGCCAGCAGTGGGGGTGGACAGGGTGGAAACACCATATATTTT.